The 27 T cell receptor beta chains listed next were all sequenced from one sample in a study of identical twins. MiXCR, run by TCRdb on the 5' RACE reads, gives a single entry per CDR3 protein. This table has 460,000 or so distinct CDR3 sequences, approximately 15% appearing once. The sample also formed part of further work on yellow fever vaccine responses in identical twins.

The sample comprised CD4+ T cells sorted from blood. The receptors here all came from a woman aged 18 to 35 in good health.

CDR3 coding DNA: TGTGCCTGGAGTGAATTGGGACACACCTACGAGCAGTACTTC. Residues: CAWSELGHTYEQYF. The chain is built from TRBV30 and TRBJ2-7; D is possibly TRBD1 (6 bases). Germline loops: CDR1 GTSNPN, CDR2 SVGIG (reference sequence). Trimming took off 1 base at V and 2 bases at J, with 12 bases between the two ends. The CDR3 is 14 residues long.

A few counts support this clonotype. The chain combines TRBV6-5 with TRBJ2-3; D is possibly TRBD1 (6 bases). The germline gives CDR1 MNHEY, CDR2 SVGAGI. Trimming left V 0 bases short and J 4 bases short, with 17 bases between. CDR3 size: 17 residues. The CDR3 DNA sequence: TGTGCCAGCAGTTACTCGGTCCTGCCAGGGGCTTCAGATACGCAGTATTTT. As protein: CASSYSVLPGASDTQYF.

The rearrangement uses TRBV2 and TRBJ2-5; D is perhaps TRBD2 (6 bases). Germline CDR1 and CDR2: SNHLY and FYNNEI. V lost 7 bases and J lost 1, with 16 bases in between. The length of the CDR3 is 15 residues. The chain's CDR3 is CASIPGGISQETQYF. The CDR3 region has the DNA TGTGCCAGCATCCCCGGAGGGATATCCCAAGAGACCCAGTACTTC.

The V gene is TRBV2, the J gene TRBJ2-1; D may be TRBD2 (5 bases). The CDR3 is 13 amino acids. The V end lost 6 bases, the J end lost 5 bases, and 11 bases lay between the germline ends. CDR1 is SNHLY, CDR2 FYNNEI, per germline. DNA of the CDR3: TGTGCCAGCAGGGCGGGCCCCAACAATGAGCAGTTCTTC. Translating gives CASRAGPNNEQFF.

This clonotype has just a few counts. The chain recombines TRBV20-1 with TRBJ2-1; D perhaps matches TRBD1 (6 bases). This CDR3 is built from 15 residues. Germline CDR1 is DFQATT and CDR2 is SNEGSKA (reference sequence). V shed 0 bases and J shed 4 bases, with 13 bases lying between them. The CDR3 nucleotides are TGCAGTGCTAGAGATCCTCGAACAGGGTACAATGAGCAGTTCTTC. Its translation: CSARDPRTGYNEQFF.

The table lists this clonotype with a few counts. This chain connects TRBV20-1 to TRBJ2-3, with 11 bases identical to TRBD2. V lost 6 bases and J lost 1; bases outside the gene matches: 3. The V gene's germline CDR1 is DFQATT and CDR2 SNEGSKA (reference sequence). This CDR3 comprises 14 residues. CDR3 nucleotide sequence: TGCAGTGCGCCGACTAGCGGGGGCACAGATACGCAGTATTTT. Amino acids: CSAPTSGGTDTQYF.

In this sample, this clonotype turned up a few times. The CDR3 is CASSFHRELFF. In nucleotides, the CDR3 is TGTGCCAGCAGTTTTCACCGGGAGCTGTTTTTT. The genes are TRBV28 and TRBJ2-2, with unresolved D. CDR3 length: 11 residues. CDR1 and CDR2 (germline): MDHEN, SYDVKM. The V end lost 3 bases, the J end lost 9 bases, and 5 bases lay between the germline ends. The full variable domain, with the rest looked up from reference TRBV28 and TRBJ2-2, is DVKVTQSSRYLVKRTGEKVFLECVQDMDHENMFWYRQDPGLGLRLIYFSYDVKMKEKGDIPEGYSVSREKKERFSLILESASTNQTSMYLCASSFHRELFFGEGSRLTVL.

The chain recombines TRBV7-9 with TRBJ2-5; weak D call: TRBD1 (6 bases). Per germline, CDR1 SEHNR and CDR2 FQNEAQ (reference sequence). The CDR3 has 15 amino acids. V was pared by 5 bases and J by 5 bases, with 18 bases between. This chain's CDR3 is CASSPDRFGGETQYF. CDR3 nucleotide sequence: TGTGCCAGCAGCCCCGACAGGTTCGGTGGTGAGACCCAGTACTTC.

The J gene is TRBJ2-5, the V gene TRBV3-1; maybe TRBD1 (5 bases). There are 16 residues in the CDR3. Trimming cost V 4 bases and J 0 bases, with 15 bases left between them. The germline CDR1 and CDR2 sequences are LGHDT and YNNKEL (reference sequence). The CDR3 nucleotides are TGTGCCAGCAGCCGGCGACAGTCATCGTACCAAGAGACCCAGTACTTC. Residues: CASSRRQSSYQETQYF.

The chain joins TRBV5-6 to TRBJ2-1; D is unresolved. Germline assignment: CDR1 SGHDT and CDR2 YYEEEE. There are 15 residues in the CDR3. V lost 2 bases, J lost 4 bases, and 13 bases lay in between. CDR3 coding DNA: TGTGCCAGCAGCTTAACTACCCTACTATACAATGAGCAGTTCTTC. Protein: CASSLTTLLYNEQFF.

This clonotype was seen a handful of times. The chain is built from TRBV12-3 or TRBV12-4 and TRBJ2-1; TRBD2 is a possible D gene (8 bases). The CDR3 is 20 residues long. Deletions cut 5 bases from V and 3 bases from J, with 29 bases between. CDR3 protein: CASSALRGGGRTTVYNEQFF. The CDR3 DNA follows: TGTGCCAGCAGTGCTCTTAGAGGGGGCGGGAGGACGACTGTCTACAATGAGCAGTTCTTC.

This chain joins TRBV7-3 and TRBJ1-6; no clear D. The germline V gene has CDR1 SGHTA and CDR2 FQGTGA. V lost 4 bases and J lost 9, with 13 bases in between. This CDR3 spans 14 amino acids. CDR3 DNA: TGTGCCAGCAGCTACCGGGCCAAGGGTTCACCCCTCCACTTT. It is translated as CASSYRAKGSPLHF.

This clonotype was observed a handful of times. This rearrangement joins TRBV4-3 to TRBJ1-1, with D possibly TRBD1 on 5 matching bases. Germline CDR1 and CDR2: LGHNA and YSLEER. Trimming pared 4 bases from V and 5 bases from J, leaving 17 bases between. The CDR3 is made up of 15 amino acids. The CDR3 sequence is CASSPGTYLRTEAFF. CDR3 DNA sequence: TGCGCCAGCAGCCCTGGGACTTATCTTAGGACTGAAGCTTTCTTT.

This clonotype was observed a handful of times. The V call is TRBV5-1, the J call TRBJ2-1; D possibly corresponds to TRBD1 (7 bases). This CDR3 has 16 residues. The V and J ends lost 0 bases and 4 bases respectively, with 14 bases between them. The germline CDR1 and CDR2 sequences are SGHRS and YFSETQ. CDR3 nucleotide sequence: TGCGCCAGCAGCTTGGAGGGGGCGGGGTCGTACAATGAGCAGTTCTTC. It encodes CASSLEGAGSYNEQFF.

This clonotype appeared a few times. The chain links TRBV5-1 to TRBJ2-1, with TRBD2 matching 7 bases. The trim removed 4 bases at V and 3 bases at J, leaving 10 bases unmatched. Germline loops: CDR1 SGHRS, CDR2 YFSETQ. The CDR3 is made up of 16 amino acids. In DNA form, the CDR3 reads TGCGCCAGCAGCCCGGGACTAAATGTCATCTACAATGAGCAGTTCTTC. As protein: CASSPGLNVIYNEQFF.

This clonotype was found a few times. This chain joins TRBV5-1 and TRBJ2-5, with 7 bases lining up with TRBD2. Germline CDR1 reads SGHRS; CDR2 reads YFSETQ. The CDR3 has 15 amino acids. Trimming cost V 1 base and J 2 bases; bases outside gene matches: 5. CDR3 DNA sequence: TGCGCCAGCAGCTTGATGACTAGCAGGCAAGAGACCCAGTACTTC. This translates into CASSLMTSRQETQYF.

The J gene is TRBJ2-1, the V gene TRBV6-1; 9 nucleotides align to TRBD1. Germline lookup yields CDR1 MNHNS and CDR2 SASEGT. The V gene end was trimmed by 6 bases and the J gene end by 12 bases; junction bases not matched to a gene: 15. This CDR3 is built from 15 residues. CDR3 bases: TGTGCCAGCAGCCCCGGGACAGGGAGGAAGGGGGGGCAGTTCTTC. Its translation: CASSPGTGRKGGQFF.

This clonotype showed up many times. This chain uses TRBV3-1 with TRBJ2-7; D might be TRBD1 (6 bases). The CDR3 length is 14 residues. Looked up from germline, CDR1 is LGHDT and CDR2 is YNNKEL (reference sequence). V was trimmed by 0 bases and J by 0 bases, leaving 6 bases between them. CDR3 region: CASSQDRGSYEQYF. The CDR3 DNA sequence: TGTGCCAGCAGCCAAGACAGGGGCTCCTACGAGCAGTACTTC.

V usage is TRBV5-1 and J usage is TRBJ1-1; D unclear. The CDR3 contains 14 residues. Trimming shortened V by 4 bases and J by 7 bases, and 17 bases separated the two germline ends. In germline, CDR1 is SGHRS, CDR2 YFSETQ. CDR3 nucleotides: TGCGCCAGCAGCCTGGAGGACCCGAATGGTGAAGCTTTCTTT. Encoded protein: CASSLEDPNGEAFF.

This chain uses TRBV5-1 with TRBJ1-1; unclear D gene. This CDR3 region has 13 residues. Germline-derived CDR1 and CDR2 are SGHRS and YFSETQ. The germline V and J ends were trimmed by 5 bases and 2 bases, with 10 bases remaining between them. The CDR3 protein is CASSHSHNTEAFF. The CDR3 nucleotides read TGCGCCAGCAGTCACTCCCATAACACTGAAGCTTTCTTT.

This sequence joins TRBV10-3 and TRBJ2-5, with 11 positions matching TRBD2. This CDR3 has 15 amino acids. Germline-derived CDR1 and CDR2 are ENHRY and SYGVKD. The V gene end was trimmed by 10 bases and the J gene end by 2 bases; junction bases not matched to a gene: 9. The CDR3 DNA reads TGTGCCACCAGAAACCCTAGCGGGGGGCAAGAGACCCAGTACTTC. This translates into CATRNPSGGQETQYF.

The chain uses TRBV20-1 and TRBJ2-7; D is possibly TRBD1 (5 bases). With 0 bases removed from V and 7 bases from J, the gap between germline ends came to 16 bases. The CDR3 totals 14 residues. Germline loops: CDR1 DFQATT, CDR2 SNEGSKA (reference sequence). CDR3 residues: CSARDFRASGEQYF. The CDR3 DNA follows: TGCAGTGCTAGAGATTTCAGGGCGAGTGGGGAGCAGTACTTC.

J is TRBJ2-1 and V is TRBV6-5, with a weak D call TRBD1 (7 bases). Germline loops: CDR1 MNHEY, CDR2 SVGAGI. V was pared by 6 bases and J by 15 bases, with 15 bases between. CDR3 length equals 11 residues. The CDR3 nucleotides are TGTGCCAGCAGCGACAGGGAGGCCACGTTCTTC. The encoded protein is CASSDREATFF.

The rearrangement uses TRBV20-1 and TRBJ2-1, with TRBD2 matching 12 bases. Germline lookup yields CDR1 DFQATT and CDR2 SNEGSKA (reference sequence). CDR3 length: 14 amino acids. J was trimmed by 7 bases and V by 6 bases; bases with no gene match: 7. The CDR3 DNA reads as TGCAGTGCCACTAGCGGGAGGTATAGGAATGAGCAGTTCTTC. Translated, it gives CSATSGRYRNEQFF.

There are a few counts of this clonotype. The CDR3 DNA reads TGTGCCAGCAGTTTAGCGGTTTACGGCATGAACACTGAAGCTTTCTTT. Translated: CASSLAVYGMNTEAFF. This chain joins TRBV28 and TRBJ1-1; D gene ambiguous. Germline CDR1 and CDR2: MDHEN and SYDVKM. The V end was cut by 2 bases, the J end by 0 bases, with 13 bases between. The CDR3 has 16 residues. Drawing the rest from reference TRBV28 and TRBJ1-1, the complete variable domain is DVKVTQSSRYLVKRTGEKVFLECVQDMDHENMFWYRQDPGLGLRLIYFSYDVKMKEKGDIPEGYSVSREKKERFSLILESASTNQTSMYLCASSLAVYGMNTEAFFGQGTRLTVV.

Only a few counts were recorded for this clonotype. The chain links TRBV5-1 to TRBJ2-2; D unresolved. The CDR3 is 13 amino acids. Trimming pared 3 bases from V and 6 bases from J, leaving 9 bases between. The germline V gene has CDR1 SGHRS and CDR2 YFSETQ. The CDR3 DNA reads TGCGCCAGCAGCTCCAACTCGGCCGGGGAGCTGTTTTTT. Translating it yields CASSSNSAGELFF.

This clonotype was found a few times. This chain connects TRBV7-3 to TRBJ2-3; TRBD2 matches 13 bases. The germline CDR1 and CDR2 sequences are SGHTA and FQGTGA. There are 16 residues in the CDR3. V trimming: 5 bases; J trimming: 5 bases; junction bases outside the gene matches: 7. This CDR3 is CASSPTSGGAKDTQYF. The CDR3 DNA reads TGTGCCAGCAGCCCCACTAGCGGGGGGGCCAAAGATACGCAGTATTTT.